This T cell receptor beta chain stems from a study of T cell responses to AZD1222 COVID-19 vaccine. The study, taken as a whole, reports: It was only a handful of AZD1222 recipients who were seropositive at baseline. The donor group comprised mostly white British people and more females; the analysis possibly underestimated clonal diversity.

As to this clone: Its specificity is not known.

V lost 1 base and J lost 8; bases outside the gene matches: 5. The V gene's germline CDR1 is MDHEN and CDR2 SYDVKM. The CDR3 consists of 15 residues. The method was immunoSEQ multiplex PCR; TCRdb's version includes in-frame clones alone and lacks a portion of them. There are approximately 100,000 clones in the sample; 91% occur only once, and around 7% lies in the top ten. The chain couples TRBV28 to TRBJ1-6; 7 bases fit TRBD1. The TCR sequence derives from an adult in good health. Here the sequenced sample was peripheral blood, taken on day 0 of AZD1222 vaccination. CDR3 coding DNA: TGTGCCAGCAGTTTATACGGAGGGGGCTATTCACCCCTCCACTTT. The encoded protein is CASSLYGGGYSPLHF.